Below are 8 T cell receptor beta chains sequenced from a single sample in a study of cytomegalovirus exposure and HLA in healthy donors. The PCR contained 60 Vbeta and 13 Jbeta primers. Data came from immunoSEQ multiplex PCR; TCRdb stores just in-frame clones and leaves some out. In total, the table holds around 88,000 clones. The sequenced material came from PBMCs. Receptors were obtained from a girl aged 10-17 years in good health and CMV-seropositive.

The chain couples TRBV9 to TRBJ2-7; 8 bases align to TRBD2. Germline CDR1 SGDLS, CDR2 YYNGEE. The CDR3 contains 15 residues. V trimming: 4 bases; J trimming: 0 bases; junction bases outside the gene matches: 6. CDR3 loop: CASSPGLGTSYEQYF. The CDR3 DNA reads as TGTGCCAGCAGCCCGGGACTAGGTACCTCCTACGAGCAGTACTTC.

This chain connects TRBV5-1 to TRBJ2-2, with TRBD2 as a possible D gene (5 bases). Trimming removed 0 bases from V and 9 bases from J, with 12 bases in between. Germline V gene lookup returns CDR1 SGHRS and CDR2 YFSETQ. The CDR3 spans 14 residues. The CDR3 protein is CASSLGGDPRELFF. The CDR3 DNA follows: TGCGCCAGCAGCTTGGGGGGAGATCCGAGGGAGCTGTTTTTT.

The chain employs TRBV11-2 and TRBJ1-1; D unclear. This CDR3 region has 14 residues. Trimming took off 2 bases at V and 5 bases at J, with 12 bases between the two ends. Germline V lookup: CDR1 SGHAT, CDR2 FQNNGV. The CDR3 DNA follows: TGTGCCAGCAGCTTACTACGGGTATCGACTGAAGCTTTCTTT. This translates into CASSLLRVSTEAFF. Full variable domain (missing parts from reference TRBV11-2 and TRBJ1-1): EAGVAQSPRYKIIEKRQSVAFWCNPISGHATLYWYQQILGQGPKLLIQFQNNGVVDDSQLPKDRFSAERLKGVDSTLKIQPAKLEDSAVYLCASSLLRVSTEAFFGQGTRLTVV.

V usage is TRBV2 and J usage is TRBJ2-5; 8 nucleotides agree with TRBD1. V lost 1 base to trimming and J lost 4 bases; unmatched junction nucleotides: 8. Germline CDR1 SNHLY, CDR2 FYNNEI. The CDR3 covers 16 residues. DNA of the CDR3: TGTGCCAGCAGTGAAGAGGGCAGGGGGCGCGGAGAGACCCAGTACTTC. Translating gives CASSEEGRGRGETQYF.

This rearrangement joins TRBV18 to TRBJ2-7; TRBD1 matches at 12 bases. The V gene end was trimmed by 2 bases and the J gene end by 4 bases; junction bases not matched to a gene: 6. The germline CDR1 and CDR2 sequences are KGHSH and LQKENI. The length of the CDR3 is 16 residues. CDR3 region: CASSPKRGQGAYEQYF. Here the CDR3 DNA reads TGTGCCAGCTCACCAAAGAGGGGACAGGGGGCTTACGAGCAGTACTTC.

The chain's CDR3 is CAWSGRGREETQYF. CDR3 coding DNA: TGTGCCTGGAGTGGCAGAGGGAGGGAGGAGACCCAGTACTTC. V is TRBV30 and J is TRBJ2-5; TRBD2 matches at 7 bases. The CDR3 spans 14 residues. CDR1 and CDR2 (germline): GTSNPN, SVGIG (reference sequence). V dropped 1 base and J dropped 5; count of bases not matched to a gene: 7.

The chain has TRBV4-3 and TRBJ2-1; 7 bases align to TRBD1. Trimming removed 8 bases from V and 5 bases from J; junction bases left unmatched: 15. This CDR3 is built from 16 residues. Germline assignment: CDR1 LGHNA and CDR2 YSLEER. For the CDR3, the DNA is TGCGCCAGCGGCTCAAGACCGGGACAGACAAACAATGAGCAGTTCTTC. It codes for CASGSRPGQTNNEQFF.

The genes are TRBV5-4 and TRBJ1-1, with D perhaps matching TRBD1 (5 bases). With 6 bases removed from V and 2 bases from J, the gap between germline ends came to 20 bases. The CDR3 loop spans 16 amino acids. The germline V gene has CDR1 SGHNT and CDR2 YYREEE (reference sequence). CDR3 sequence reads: CASTSGVDRGNTEAFF. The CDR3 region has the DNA TGTGCCAGCACCTCTGGAGTTGATAGGGGAAACACTGAAGCTTTCTTT.